This paragraph covers one TCR beta chain sequence. Its target is not known. One end of the junction does not line up with germline, which may come from a read error. The sample belongs to a study of blood T cells in healthy people across ages. Study results and caveats: Investigators treated diversity estimates from one million T cells as underestimates.

With a J-beta primer mix and a sample-barcoded 5' primer, a second PCR ran about 7 to 12 cycles. TCRdb ran MiXCR on the 5' RACE reads and lists one entry per CDR3 protein. The sample shows about 670,000 distinct CDR3 sequences, 40% to 45% of them seen only once. The clonotype was recovered from a man of 80 years or more in good health. The sample comprised blood.

The CDR3 DNA reads TGTGCCAGCATACGGGGACAGGGTAACACGGGGGAGCTGTTTTTT. This encodes CASIRGQGNTGELFF. This chain connects TRBV6-2 or TRBV6-3 to TRBJ2-2; 9 nucleotides agree with TRBD1. CDR1 and CDR2 (germline): MNHEY, SVGEGT. The CDR3 length is 15 residues.